This T cell receptor beta chain stems from a study of blood T cell repertoires in COVID-19. Methods used by the authors: Amplified reference gene primers provided the basis for estimating nucleated cell counts. Method: immunoSEQ multiplex PCR; TCRdb's copy keeps in-frame clones and lacks some. V and J calls and clone size are copied from that table; D and trimming were computed from the DNA. The sample shows 300,000 to 400,000 clones, roughly 88% of them seen only once. Trimming took off 0 bases at V and 2 bases at J, with 11 bases between the two ends. The V gene's germline CDR1 is MNHNS and CDR2 SASEGT. This CDR3 contains 15 residues.

This chain links TRBV6-1 with TRBJ2-7; the D gene is possibly TRBD2 (5 bases). Sample: PBMCs or T cells enriched from blood (not recorded which). The source of this sequence is a woman in her twenties or thirties with acute COVID-19. This chain's CDR3 is CASSEASRATYEQYF. CDR3 in DNA: TGTGCCAGCAGTGAAGCGTCGCGGGCCACCTACGAGCAGTACTTC.